One and the same sample provided the 15 T cell receptor beta chains below, sequenced in a study of T cells in Graves' hyperthyroidism and ophthalmopathy. RNA transcripts yielded amplified TCR beta CDR3 regions. An initial round of RT-PCR targeting the TCR CDR3 relied on the HTBI primer set. TCRdb redid the calling of the multiplex PCR reads with MiXCR, one entry per CDR3 protein. The data hold about 340,000 distinct CDR3 sequences, with 15% to 20% observed a single time. The sequencing sample was made of blood. These receptors originate from a woman aged 45-59 years with Graves' hyperthyroidism.

The chain joins TRBV29-1 to TRBJ1-1; D is undetermined. The CDR3 totals 12 residues. V lost 1 base to trimming and J lost 1 base, with 4 bases between them. CDR1 and CDR2 from the germline V gene are SQVTM and ANQGSEA. CDR3 sequence (DNA): TGCAGCGTTGAAGCGGGGAACACTGAAGCTTTCTTT. Protein: CSVEAGNTEAFF.

The chain couples TRBV20-1 to TRBJ1-2; D may be TRBD1 (6 bases). This CDR3 is 13 amino acids long. The germline gives CDR1 DFQATT, CDR2 SNEGSKA (reference sequence). V lost 2 bases to trimming and J lost 4 bases, with 11 bases between them. The chain's CDR3 is CSARTGHLYGYTF. DNA for the CDR3: TGCAGTGCTAGAACGGGACACCTCTATGGCTACACCTTC.

The chain links TRBV28 to TRBJ2-7; a weak D match, TRBD1 (6 bases). CDR1 and CDR2 from the germline V gene are MDHEN and SYDVKM. V lost 2 bases to trimming and J lost 7 bases, with 21 bases between them. The CDR3 has 16 amino acids. Here the CDR3 DNA reads TGTGCCAGCAGTTTAGTGTCCGGGTGGCGAAGGGGGGAGCAGTACTTC. Its protein is CASSLVSGWRRGEQYF.

Only a few counts were recorded for this clonotype. The chain recombines TRBV7-8 with TRBJ1-5, with D uncertain. Trimming took off 5 bases at V and 10 bases at J, with 12 bases between the two ends. Germline assignment: CDR1 SGHVS and CDR2 FQNEAQ. The CDR3 has 12 residues. The CDR3 bases are TGTGCCAGCAGCCAACGGACGGGACCCCAGCATTTT. This encodes CASSQRTGPQHF.

The chain links TRBV6-1 to TRBJ1-5; 10 bases agree with TRBD1. The CDR3 spans 14 residues. V lost 8 bases and J lost 7; bases outside the gene matches: 8. CDR1 MNHNS and CDR2 SASEGT come from the germline V gene. The chain's CDR3 is CASAQGTGAQPQHF. The CDR3 DNA is TGTGCCAGCGCCCAGGGGACAGGGGCGCAGCCCCAGCATTTT.

The chain joins TRBV28 to TRBJ2-1; 8 nucleotides align to TRBD2. The CDR3 has 14 amino acids. The junction had 5 bases not matched to a gene; V was cut back by 5 bases and J by 5 bases. In germline, CDR1 is MDHEN, CDR2 SYDVKM. The CDR3, as DNA: TGTGCCAGCAGTCTACTAGCGGTGGACAATGAGCAGTTCTTC. This codes for CASSLLAVDNEQFF.

This clonotype has only a few counts. V usage is TRBV5-1 and J usage is TRBJ1-1; D is possibly TRBD1 (6 bases). Germline-derived CDR1 and CDR2 are SGHRS and YFSETQ. V was shortened by 3 bases and J by 3 bases, with 9 bases between the two germline ends. The CDR3 contains 13 residues. In nucleotides, the CDR3 is TGCGCCAGCAGCTCTAAGGGGGACACTGAAGCTTTCTTT. It is translated as CASSSKGDTEAFF.

The chain couples TRBV28 to TRBJ1-4; 9 bases map to TRBD1. V lost 5 bases, J lost 7 bases, and 11 bases stayed unmatched. CDR3 length: 16 amino acids. Germline V gene lookup returns CDR1 MDHEN and CDR2 SYDVKM. CDR3 amino acids: CASSVGTGPAGEKLFF. The DNA for the CDR3 is TGTGCCAGCAGTGTTGGGACAGGGCCCGCTGGTGAAAAACTGTTTTTT.

This clonotype has just a few counts. V is TRBV12-5 and J is TRBJ2-4; 9 positions agree with TRBD1. The CDR3 spans 15 residues. V was clipped by 2 bases and J by 4 bases; unmatched bases: 3. Germline CDR1 LGHNT, CDR2 FRNRAP. The CDR3 region is CASGLSGTGKNIQYF. CDR3 DNA sequence: TGTGCTAGTGGTTTGTCGGGGACAGGGAAAAACATTCAGTACTTC.

This clonotype was counted many times. The rearrangement joins TRBV11-1 to TRBJ2-1; D is uncertain. The V gene lost 0 bases and the J gene lost 8 bases, with 11 bases spanning the gap. The CDR3 consists of 14 residues. Germline CDR1 reads SGHAT; CDR2 reads FQDESV (reference sequence). The CDR3: CASSLANSGDEQFF. The DNA of the CDR3 is TGTGCCAGCAGCTTAGCGAACAGTGGCGATGAGCAGTTCTTC. The entire variable domain, with the rest obtained from reference TRBV11-1 and TRBJ2-1, is as follows: EAEVAQSPRYKITEKSQAVAFWCDPISGHATLYWYRQILGQGPELLVQFQDESVVDDSQLPKDRFSAERLKGVDSTLKIQPAELGDSAMYLCASSLANSGDEQFFGPGTRLTVL.

At least ten counts were recorded for this clonotype. The chain employs TRBV3-1 and TRBJ2-5; D is uncertain. V lost 0 bases to trimming and J lost 7 bases, with 12 bases between them. Germline V gene lookup returns CDR1 LGHDT and CDR2 YNNKEL (reference sequence). The CDR3 contains 14 residues. In DNA form, the CDR3 reads TGTGCCAGCAGCCAAGATCGGTTCCCCCCGACCCAGTACTTC. As protein: CASSQDRFPPTQYF.

This clonotype was found many times. The genes are TRBV5-1 and TRBJ2-1; D not resolved. The V and J ends lost 0 bases and 0 bases respectively, with 10 bases between them. Germline V gives CDR1 SGHRS, CDR2 YFSETQ. CDR3 length: 16 amino acids. Here the CDR3 DNA reads TGCGCCAGCAGCTTGGCGGCAATTCGCTCCTACAATGAGCAGTTCTTC. Protein: CASSLAAIRSYNEQFF. Drawing the rest from reference TRBV5-1 and TRBJ2-1, the complete variable domain is KAGVTQTPRYLIKTRGQQVTLSCSPISGHRSVSWYQQTPGQGLQFLFEYFSETQRNKGNFPGRFSGRQFSNSRSEMNVSTLELGDSALYLCASSLAAIRSYNEQFFGPGTRLTVL.

The V and J genes are TRBV6-2 or TRBV6-3 and TRBJ2-6; either TRBD1 or TRBD2 may fit D (5 bases each). In germline, CDR1 is MNHEY, CDR2 SVGEGT. V was cut by 6 bases and J by 0 bases, with 18 bases left in between. The CDR3 spans 18 residues. The CDR3 DNA sequence: TGTGCCAGCAGGCTAAACCGGGACGGAAGCTCTGGGGCCAACGTCCTGACTTTC. Protein: CASRLNRDGSSGANVLTF.

This clonotype was recorded only once. The chain is built from TRBV9 and TRBJ1-1; the D gene is possibly TRBD1 (5 bases). Germline CDR1 and CDR2: SGDLS and YYNGEE. V lost 3 bases and J lost 3, with 18 bases in between. The length of the CDR3 is 16 residues. The CDR3 sequence: CASSGWPAGIDTEAFF. The CDR3 DNA sequence: TGTGCCAGCAGCGGGTGGCCGGCAGGGATTGACACTGAAGCTTTCTTT.

This clonotype was seen more than once but under ten times. The chain has TRBV20-1 and TRBJ2-7; 7 nucleotides agree with TRBD2. J lost 8 bases, V lost 7 bases, and 8 bases had no gene match. In germline, CDR1 is DFQATT, CDR2 SNEGSKA (reference sequence). The CDR3 covers 11 residues. CDR3 sequence (DNA): TGCAGTGTGGAGGGGAGCGGGAAGCAGTACTTC. Its protein is CSVEGSGKQYF.